The rows below give T cell receptor beta chains drawn from one sample of a study of blood T cell repertoires in COVID-19. Produced via immunoSEQ multiplex PCR; TCRdb's table is partial and in-frame only. The table records 250,000 or so clones, around 89% of them present only once. The specimen sequenced was PBMCs or T cells enriched from blood (not recorded which). The origin of the receptors is a man aged 40-50 years who had recovered from COVID-19. Each CDR3 is given with its conserved first and last residue. The order of the fields is D gene, clone size, V gene, J gene, CDR3 protein, CDR3 DNA. The D gene is left open where the match is weak. Some rows have no size entry. The others give once, few or many, or a class for an expanded clone.

d_call: TRBD1
clone_size: -
v_call: TRBV5-4
j_call: TRBJ1-1
cdr3_aa: CASSLKSTGATSEAFF
cdr3_nt: TGTGCCAGCAGCTTGAAATCAACAGGGGCGACCTCTGAAGCTTTCTTT

d_call: TRBD2
clone_size: -
v_call: TRBV3-1/TRBV3-2
j_call: TRBJ2-3
cdr3_aa: CASSPRTSGGSTDTQYF
cdr3_nt: TGTGCCAGCAGCCCCAGGACTAGCGGGGGCTCCACAGATACGCAGTATTTT

d_call: -
clone_size: -
v_call: TRBV6-5
j_call: TRBJ2-7
cdr3_aa: CASSYRRPGDEQYF
cdr3_nt: TGTGCCAGCAGTTACAGGCGGCCCGGGGACGAGCAGTACTTC

d_call: -
clone_size: few
v_call: TRBV6-8
j_call: TRBJ1-1
cdr3_aa: CASSSEGLPYTPRAFF
cdr3_nt: TGTGCCAGCAGTTCGGAGGGACTTCCTTATACACCCCGGGCTTTCTTT

d_call: TRBD2
clone_size: -
v_call: TRBV7-2
j_call: TRBJ2-3
cdr3_aa: CASSLGGTSGSTDTQYF
cdr3_nt: TGTGCCAGCAGCTTAGGCGGAACTAGCGGGAGCACAGATACGCAGTATTTT

d_call: -
clone_size: -
v_call: TRBV4-1
j_call: TRBJ1-5
cdr3_aa: CASSQGQARGYQPQHF
cdr3_nt: TGCGCCAGCAGCCAAGGACAGGCTCGAGGCTATCAGCCCCAGCATTTT

d_call: -
clone_size: -
v_call: TRBV12-5
j_call: TRBJ2-1
cdr3_aa: CASGLGQVYNEQFF
cdr3_nt: TGTGCTAGTGGTTTGGGGCAAGTATACAATGAGCAGTTCTTC

d_call: -
clone_size: -
v_call: TRBV29-1
j_call: TRBJ2-5
cdr3_aa: CSVEKAETQYF
cdr3_nt: TGCAGCGTTGAGAAAGCGGAGACCCAGTACTTC

d_call: -
clone_size: -
v_call: TRBV9
j_call: TRBJ2-5
cdr3_aa: CASSVDRSQETQYF
cdr3_nt: TGTGCCAGCAGCGTAGACAGGTCCCAAGAGACCCAGTACTTC

d_call: -
clone_size: -
v_call: TRBV6-5
j_call: TRBJ1-1
cdr3_aa: CASTPRGLAEAFF
cdr3_nt: TGTGCCAGCACCCCCCGGGGTCTCGCTGAAGCTTTCTTT

d_call: TRBD1
clone_size: -
v_call: TRBV9
j_call: TRBJ2-1
cdr3_aa: CASSVDLGQGYGYNEQFF
cdr3_nt: TGTGCCAGCAGCGTAGATCTAGGACAGGGCTATGGCTACAATGAGCAGTTCTTC

d_call: -
clone_size: -
v_call: TRBV3-1/TRBV3-2
j_call: TRBJ1-5
cdr3_aa: CASSLNQGNNQPQHF
cdr3_nt: TGTGCCAGCAGCCTAAACCAGGGGAACAATCAGCCCCAGCATTTT

d_call: TRBD2
clone_size: -
v_call: TRBV7-3
j_call: TRBJ2-3
cdr3_aa: CASSPTPAGGYTDTQYF
cdr3_nt: TGTGCCAGCAGCCCTACCCCGGCGGGGGGATATACAGATACGCAGTATTTT

d_call: -
clone_size: -
v_call: TRBV7-3
j_call: TRBJ2-7
cdr3_aa: CASSLSQSYEQYF
cdr3_nt: TGTGCCAGCAGCTTAAGTCAGTCCTACGAGCAGTACTTC

d_call: TRBD1
clone_size: -
v_call: TRBV6-5
j_call: TRBJ1-3
cdr3_aa: CASSSPDRAYTIYF
cdr3_nt: TGTGCCAGCAGTTCTCCGGACAGGGCTTACACCATATATTTT

d_call: -
clone_size: -
v_call: TRBV30
j_call: TRBJ1-5
cdr3_aa: CAWKRSGLWGRNEHNQPQHF
cdr3_nt: TGTGCCTGGAAGCGGAGTGGCCTGTGGGGGCGGAACGAACACAATCAGCCCCAGCATTTT

d_call: TRBD1
clone_size: -
v_call: TRBV7-2
j_call: TRBJ1-1
cdr3_aa: CASSLETGVVNTEAFF
cdr3_nt: TGTGCCAGCAGCTTAGAGACAGGGGTCGTGAACACTGAAGCTTTCTTT

d_call: -
clone_size: -
v_call: TRBV12-3/TRBV12-4
j_call: TRBJ2-3
cdr3_aa: CASSLAEGNTQYF
cdr3_nt: TGTGCCAGCAGTCTGGCGGAGGGAAATACGCAGTATTTT

d_call: -
clone_size: -
v_call: TRBV7-9
j_call: TRBJ1-2
cdr3_aa: CASSLSAGLNYGYTF
cdr3_nt: TGTGCCAGCAGCTTATCGGCAGGACTAAACTATGGCTACACCTTC

d_call: TRBD2
clone_size: -
v_call: TRBV5-6
j_call: TRBJ2-7
cdr3_aa: CASSLAREGYEQYF
cdr3_nt: TGTGCCAGCAGCTTGGCCAGGGAGGGCTACGAGCAGTACTTC

d_call: TRBD2
clone_size: -
v_call: TRBV28
j_call: TRBJ2-1
cdr3_aa: CASSPRTSFNEQFF
cdr3_nt: TGTGCCAGCAGCCCGAGGACTAGCTTCAATGAGCAGTTCTTC

d_call: -
clone_size: -
v_call: TRBV18
j_call: TRBJ1-1
cdr3_aa: CASSSLQGSTEAFF
cdr3_nt: TGTGCCAGCTCATCCCTACAGGGAAGCACTGAAGCTTTCTTT

d_call: TRBD2
clone_size: -
v_call: TRBV4-2
j_call: TRBJ2-3
cdr3_aa: CASSQASGATTDTQYF
cdr3_nt: TGTGCCAGCAGCCAAGCTAGCGGGGCCACCACAGATACGCAGTATTTT

d_call: -
clone_size: -
v_call: TRBV5-1
j_call: TRBJ1-3
cdr3_aa: CASSPDPGGRFSGNTIYF
cdr3_nt: TGCGCCAGCAGCCCGGATCCCGGAGGACGTTTCTCTGGAAACACCATATATTTT

d_call: -
clone_size: -
v_call: TRBV21-1
j_call: TRBJ2-7
cdr3_aa: CASERESSYEQYF
cdr3_nt: TGTGCCAGTGAAAGGGAGAGCTCCTACGAGCAGTACTTC

d_call: -
clone_size: -
v_call: TRBV7-2
j_call: TRBJ1-1
cdr3_aa: CASSLGGGAFF
cdr3_nt: TGTGCCAGCAGCTTAGGTGGGGGGGCTTTCTTT

d_call: -
clone_size: -
v_call: TRBV29-1
j_call: TRBJ2-3
cdr3_aa: CSVGTDGVQYF
cdr3_nt: TGCAGCGTTGGCACAGACGGGGTGCAGTATTTT

d_call: -
clone_size: -
v_call: TRBV27
j_call: TRBJ1-4
cdr3_aa: CATAGSGGADLLFF
cdr3_nt: TGTGCCACCGCCGGGTCGGGGGGCGCAGATCTACTGTTTTTT

d_call: -
clone_size: once
v_call: TRBV21-1
j_call: TRBJ1-6
cdr3_aa: CASSKQTGERNSPLHF
cdr3_nt: TGTGCCAGCAGCAAACAGACAGGGGAGAGGAATTCACCCCTCCACTTT

d_call: -
clone_size: -
v_call: TRBV9
j_call: TRBJ2-5
cdr3_aa: CASSVGQEGRETQYF
cdr3_nt: TGTGCCAGCAGCGTAGGTCAGGAGGGGAGAGAGACCCAGTACTTC

d_call: -
clone_size: few
v_call: TRBV7-9
j_call: TRBJ1-5
cdr3_aa: CASSLDGGRRLKHF
cdr3_nt: TGTGCCAGCAGCTTAGACGGAGGGAGGCGGCTCAAGCATTTT

d_call: TRBD1
clone_size: -
v_call: TRBV9
j_call: TRBJ2-5
cdr3_aa: CASSVRQGAQETQYF
cdr3_nt: TGTGCCAGCAGCGTACGACAGGGGGCCCAAGAGACCCAGTACTTC

d_call: TRBD1
clone_size: once
v_call: TRBV5-6
j_call: TRBJ2-1
cdr3_aa: CASSSPTDRGNEQFF
cdr3_nt: TGTGCCAGCAGCTCTCCCACGGACAGGGGCAATGAGCAGTTCTTC

d_call: TRBD2
clone_size: -
v_call: TRBV28
j_call: TRBJ2-2
cdr3_aa: CASRWASGTGELFF
cdr3_nt: TGTGCCAGCCGTTGGGCTAGCGGCACCGGGGAGCTGTTTTTT

d_call: TRBD2
clone_size: -
v_call: TRBV7-9
j_call: TRBJ2-5
cdr3_aa: CASSLPFLGLAEEETQYF
cdr3_nt: TGTGCCAGCAGCTTACCCTTCCTCGGACTAGCGGAAGAAGAGACCCAGTACTTC

d_call: -
clone_size: -
v_call: TRBV2
j_call: TRBJ2-3
cdr3_aa: CASSDYGGTQYF
cdr3_nt: TGTGCCAGCAGTGATTATGGGGGGACGCAGTATTTT

d_call: -
clone_size: -
v_call: TRBV5-8
j_call: TRBJ1-6
cdr3_aa: CASRRRQATNSPLHF
cdr3_nt: TGTGCCAGCAGACGAAGACAGGCTACGAATTCACCCCTCCACTTT

d_call: TRBD2
clone_size: -
v_call: TRBV5-1
j_call: TRBJ2-1
cdr3_aa: CASSSPETSGLYEQFF
cdr3_nt: TGCGCCAGCAGCTCCCCCGAGACTAGCGGGCTTTATGAGCAGTTCTTC

d_call: -
clone_size: -
v_call: TRBV7-9
j_call: TRBJ2-1
cdr3_aa: CASSLVAQAYNEQFF
cdr3_nt: TGTGCCAGCAGCTTAGTCGCCCAGGCCTACAATGAGCAGTTCTTC

d_call: -
clone_size: once
v_call: TRBV11-3
j_call: TRBJ2-3
cdr3_aa: CASSAVWGVLSTDTQYF
cdr3_nt: TGTGCCAGCAGCGCAGTTTGGGGGGTACTTAGCACAGATACGCAGTATTTT

d_call: TRBD2
clone_size: -
v_call: TRBV7-2
j_call: TRBJ2-7
cdr3_aa: CASRQTSGTYEQYF
cdr3_nt: TGTGCCAGCAGACAGACTAGCGGGACGTACGAGCAGTACTTC

d_call: TRBD2
clone_size: -
v_call: TRBV9
j_call: TRBJ2-4
cdr3_aa: CASSVATGTSGNIQYF
cdr3_nt: TGTGCCAGCAGCGTAGCTACCGGGACTAGCGGAAACATTCAGTACTTC

d_call: -
clone_size: -
v_call: TRBV19
j_call: TRBJ2-2
cdr3_aa: CASSSNTGSTGELFF
cdr3_nt: TGTGCCAGTAGTTCGAACACAGGGTCGACCGGGGAGCTGTTTTTT

d_call: TRBD1
clone_size: once
v_call: TRBV13
j_call: TRBJ2-7
cdr3_aa: CASGPGGTGGSYEQYF
cdr3_nt: TGTGCCAGCGGTCCGGGCGGGACAGGGGGCTCCTACGAGCAGTACTTC

d_call: TRBD2
clone_size: -
v_call: TRBV6-6
j_call: TRBJ2-5
cdr3_aa: CASSYGLAPETQYF
cdr3_nt: TGTGCCAGCAGTTACGGACTAGCGCCCGAGACCCAGTACTTC

d_call: -
clone_size: -
v_call: TRBV14
j_call: TRBJ2-3
cdr3_aa: CASSQGTVIYDTQYF
cdr3_nt: TGTGCCAGCAGCCAAGGGACAGTTATTTATGATACGCAGTATTTT